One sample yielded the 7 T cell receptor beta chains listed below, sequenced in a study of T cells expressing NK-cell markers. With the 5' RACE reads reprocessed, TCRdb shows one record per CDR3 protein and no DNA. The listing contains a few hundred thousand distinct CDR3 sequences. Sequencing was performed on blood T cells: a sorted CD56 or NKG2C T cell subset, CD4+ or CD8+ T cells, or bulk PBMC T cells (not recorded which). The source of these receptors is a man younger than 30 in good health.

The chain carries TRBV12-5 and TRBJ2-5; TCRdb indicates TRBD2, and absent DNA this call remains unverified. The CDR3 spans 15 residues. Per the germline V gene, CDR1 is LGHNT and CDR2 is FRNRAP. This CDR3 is CASGNGTTLLETQYF.

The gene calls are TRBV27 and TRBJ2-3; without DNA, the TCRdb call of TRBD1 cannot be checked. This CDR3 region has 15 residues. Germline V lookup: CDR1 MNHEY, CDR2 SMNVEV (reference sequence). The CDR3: CASTLRGTGTDTQYF.

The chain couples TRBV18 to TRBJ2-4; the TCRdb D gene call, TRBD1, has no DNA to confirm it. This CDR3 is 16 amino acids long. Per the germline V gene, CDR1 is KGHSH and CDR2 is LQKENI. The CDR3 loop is CASSPPDRSHLNIQYF.

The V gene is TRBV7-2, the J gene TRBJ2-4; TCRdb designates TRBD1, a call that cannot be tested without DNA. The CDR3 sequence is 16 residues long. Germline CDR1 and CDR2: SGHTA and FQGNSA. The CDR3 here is CASSYLISGGKNIQYF.

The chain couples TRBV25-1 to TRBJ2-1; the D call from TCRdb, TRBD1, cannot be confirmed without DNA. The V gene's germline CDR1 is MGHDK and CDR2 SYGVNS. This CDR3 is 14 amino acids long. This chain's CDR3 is CASSDPDSNNEQFF.

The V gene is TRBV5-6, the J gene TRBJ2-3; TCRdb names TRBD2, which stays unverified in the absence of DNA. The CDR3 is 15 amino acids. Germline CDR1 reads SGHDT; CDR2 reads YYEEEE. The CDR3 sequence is CASSFKLARSDTQYF. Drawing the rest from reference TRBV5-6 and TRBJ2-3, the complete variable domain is DAGVTQSPTHLIKTRGQQVTLRCSPKSGHDTVSWYQQALGQGPQFIFQYYEEEERQRGNFPDRFSGHQFPNYSSELNVNALLLGDSALYLCASSFKLARSDTQYFGPGTRLTVL.

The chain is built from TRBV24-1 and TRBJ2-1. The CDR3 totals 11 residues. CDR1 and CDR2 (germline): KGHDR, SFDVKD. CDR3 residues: CATSGLGEQFF.